The 23 T cell receptor beta chains in this list originate from one sample, sequenced in a study of T cells in Graves' hyperthyroidism and ophthalmopathy. Amplification of TCR beta CDR3 regions used RNA as the template. Researchers ran a first-round RT-PCR on the TCR CDR3 using the HTBI primer set. From the multiplex PCR reads, TCRdb called clonotypes with MiXCR, one entry per CDR3 protein. This sample yields about 540,000 distinct CDR3 sequences, of which around 42% are seen a single time; roughly 8.2% belongs to the top ten. Source material: peripheral blood or thyroid tissue (not recorded which). Receptor source: a woman aged 18-29 years with Graves' hyperthyroidism.

The rearrangement joins TRBV7-4 to TRBJ1-1; tentatively, D is TRBD1 (5 bases). Germline V gene data show CDR1 as SGHVT and CDR2 as SQSDAQ. The CDR3 spans 16 residues. Trimming left V 1 base short and J 1 base short, with 13 bases between. In nucleotides, the CDR3 is TGTGCCAGCAGCTTAGTGGGACTGGGATCGAACACTGAAGCTTTCTTT. This gives the protein CASSLVGLGSNTEAFF.

A word on this clonotype: Germline and junction disagree at one end, which may indicate a read error. The chain carries TRBV10-3 and TRBJ1-2; TRBD1 matches 8 bases. CDR1 and CDR2 (germline): ENHRY, SYGVKD. This CDR3 contains 14 residues. The CDR3 nucleotides are TGTGCCAGCAGTCAACCGGGACAGGAGAATAGCTACACCTTC. This translates into CASSQPGQENSYTF.

The chain has TRBV29-1 and TRBJ1-2; D unclear. Germline lookup yields CDR1 SQVTM and CDR2 ANQGSEA. CDR3 size: 9 residues. The ends were cut back, 8 bases at V and 7 bases at J, with 8 bases in the middle. CDR3 nucleotides: TGCAGCTTGACCGGTGGCTACACCTTC. Translated, it gives CSLTGGYTF.

This clonotype has only a few counts. The chain recombines TRBV25-1 with TRBJ1-2; perhaps TRBD1 as D (5 bases). The V end was cut by 9 bases, the J end by 8 bases, with 19 bases between. Germline CDR1 MGHDK, CDR2 SYGVNS. The CDR3 consists of 13 residues. The CDR3 spells CASSPGPSTGYTF. CDR3 DNA sequence: TGTGCCAGTAGTCCGGGACCTTCGACGGGCTACACCTTC.

There are many counts of this clonotype. This chain connects TRBV15 to TRBJ1-2; D gene unclear. CDR1 LNHNV and CDR2 YYDKDF come from the germline V gene (reference sequence). This CDR3 has 13 amino acids. Trimming removed 0 bases from V and 4 bases from J, with 6 bases in between. CDR3 sequence (DNA): TGTGCCACCAGCAGAGATTACAGCTATGGCTACACCTTC. It translates to CATSRDYSYGYTF.

This clonotype appeared a few times. An end of the junction does not agree with germline; a read error may underlie this. This rearrangement joins TRBV15 to TRBJ1-1; D is uncertain. Germline CDR1 and CDR2: LNHNV and YYDKDF (reference sequence). The CDR3 spans 14 residues. For the CDR3, the DNA is TGTACCACCAGCAGAGAAGGCGGGAACACTGAAGCTTTCTTT. It specifies CTTSREGGNTEAFF.

The rearrangement links TRBV12-3 or TRBV12-4 to TRBJ2-5, with 9 bases lining up with TRBD1. The J segment lost 5 bases and the V segment lost 6 bases, leaving 7 bases of the junction unmatched. The CDR3 consists of 14 residues. Here the CDR3 DNA reads TGTGCCAGCAGCGCTACAGGGGGCCGGGAGACCCAGTACTTC. It translates to CASSATGGRETQYF.

This sequence joins TRBV6-5 and TRBJ1-1; maybe TRBD1 (5 bases). The CDR3 has 16 residues. The V end was cut by 4 bases, the J end by 1 base, with 16 bases between. CDR1 is MNHEY and CDR2 is SVGAGI in the germline V gene. The CDR3 region is CASSLGLLDGNTEAFF. Here the CDR3 DNA reads TGTGCCAGCAGTTTGGGACTCCTGGATGGGAACACTGAAGCTTTCTTT.

This clonotype has only one observation. J is TRBJ1-1 and V is TRBV10-2; D is undetermined. The CDR3 loop spans 13 amino acids. The V end was cut by 6 bases, the J end by 4 bases, with 12 bases between. CDR1 and CDR2 (germline): WSHSY, SAAADI. The CDR3 DNA reads as TGCGCCAGCAGGATCAATGCGGGCACTGAAGCTTTCTTT. Translating gives CASRINAGTEAFF.

V usage is TRBV29-1 and J usage is TRBJ2-5; D is uncertain. V was clipped by 4 bases and J by 1 base, with 13 bases between them. The CDR3 contains 14 residues. Germline CDR1 reads SQVTM; CDR2 reads ANQGSEA. The DNA of the CDR3 is TGCAGCGTTGCCGAATTGCAGCCCCAAGAGACCCAGTACTTC. As protein: CSVAELQPQETQYF.

This clonotype has only one observation. The CDR3 region has the DNA TGTGCCAGCAGTCCGACAGGGCTTTTGGCTAATGAAAAACTGTTTTTT. It specifies CASSPTGLLANEKLFF. This chain links TRBV25-1 with TRBJ1-4, with 7 bases identical to TRBD1. CDR1 MGHDK and CDR2 SYGVNS come from the germline V gene. The V gene end was trimmed by 5 bases and the J gene end by 3 bases; junction bases not matched to a gene: 9. The CDR3 contains 16 residues.

The chain links TRBV6-2 or TRBV6-3 to TRBJ2-7; D gene ambiguous. The CDR3 covers 14 residues. Germline CDR1 MNHEY, CDR2 SVGEGT. V was clipped by 0 bases and J by 4 bases, with 10 bases between them. The CDR3 DNA is TGTGCCAGCAGTTACTCAGGGCGTCCTTACGAGCAGTACTTC. Residues: CASSYSGRPYEQYF.

As for this clonotype: At one of its ends the junction is not consistent with the germline gene, which may arise from a read error. This chain connects TRBV7-7 to TRBJ2-7; possibly TRBD2 for D (5 bases). The germline V gene has CDR1 SSHAT and CDR2 FNYEAQ (reference sequence). The CDR3 is made up of 13 amino acids. CDR3 loop: CASSSRGLDEQYF. The CDR3, as DNA: TGTGCTAGCAGCTCCCGGGGTCTCGACGAGCAGTACTTC. Together with reference TRBV7-7 and TRBJ2-7, the CDR3 gives the full variable domain: GAGVSQSPRYKVTKRGQDVTLRCDPISSHATLYWYQQALGQGPEFLTYFNYEAQPDKSGLPSDRFSAERPEGSISTLTIQRTEQRDSAMYRCASSSRGLDEQYFGPGTRLTVT.

Note on this clonotype: One end of the junction is discordant with germline, which a read error may explain. The rearrangement joins TRBV5-1 to TRBJ1-1; 8 bases match TRBD1. CDR1 and CDR2 from the germline V gene are SGHRS and YFSETQ. This CDR3 has 15 residues. CDR3 loop: CASSQRQGKGTEAFF. Written as DNA, the CDR3 is TGCGCCAGCAGCCAACGACAGGGGAAGGGCACTGAAGCTTTTTTT.

The chain joins TRBV25-1 to TRBJ1-5; D call uncertain. The CDR3 runs 14 residues. Trimming left V 5 bases short and J 3 bases short, with 11 bases between. CDR1 MGHDK and CDR2 SYGVNS come from the germline V gene. As DNA, the CDR3 is TGTGCCAGCAGTTCCCAATCGGTCAATCAGCCCCAGCATTTT. It codes for CASSSQSVNQPQHF.

The gene calls are TRBV7-2 and TRBJ1-5, with D uncertain. The CDR3 is made up of 15 amino acids. Germline V gives CDR1 SGHTA, CDR2 FQGNSA. The V and J ends lost 5 bases and 4 bases respectively, with 15 bases between them. CDR3 nucleotide sequence: TGTGCCAGCAGCCACCGGGAGACGGGGAATCAGCCCCAGCATTTT. It codes for CASSHRETGNQPQHF.

This chain uses TRBV9 with TRBJ2-3, with 10 bases identical to TRBD2. V lost 3 bases to trimming and J lost 1 base; unmatched junction nucleotides: 2. Germline-derived CDR1 and CDR2 are SGDLS and YYNGEE. The CDR3 runs 15 residues. In DNA, the CDR3 is TGTGCCAGCAGCGAGGGACTAGCGCGCACAGATACGCAGTATTTT. Its translation is CASSEGLARTDTQYF.

The chain combines TRBV19 with TRBJ2-6; 9 nucleotides match TRBD1. The germline V gene encodes CDR1 LNHDA and CDR2 SQIVND (reference sequence). V was pared by 3 bases and J by 4 bases, with 4 bases of the junction left unmatched. This CDR3 contains 16 residues. The CDR3, as DNA: TGTGCCAGTAGTATCACAGGGGGCACCGGGGCCAACGTCCTGACTTTC. Its translation: CASSITGGTGANVLTF.

This chain uses TRBV15 with TRBJ1-6, with a tentative D call TRBD1 (5 bases). Trimming shortened V by 0 bases and J by 7 bases, and 13 bases separated the two germline ends. This CDR3 is built from 16 residues. The germline V gene has CDR1 LNHNV and CDR2 YYDKDF (reference sequence). The CDR3 sequence: CATSREVGAGNSPLHF. The CDR3 nucleotides read TGTGCCACCAGCAGAGAAGTAGGGGCCGGGAATTCACCCCTCCACTTT.

The sample holds one count of this clonotype. The V gene is TRBV6-6, the J gene TRBJ2-7; a weak D match, TRBD2 (5 bases). The CDR3 contains 17 residues. Germline lookup yields CDR1 MNHNY and CDR2 SVGAGI (reference sequence). V was shortened by 0 bases and J by 0 bases, with 15 bases between the two germline ends. This chain's CDR3 is CASSYSAGGRSSYEQYF. The CDR3 DNA reads as TGTGCCAGCAGTTACTCCGCTGGCGGGCGGAGCTCCTACGAGCAGTACTTC.

The rearrangement joins TRBV11-2 to TRBJ1-4; no clear D gene. With 5 bases removed from V and 8 bases from J, the gap between germline ends came to 15 bases. Germline-derived CDR1 and CDR2 are SGHAT and FQNNGV. The CDR3 is made up of 14 amino acids. CDR3 DNA sequence: TGTGCCAGCAGCCGAGACTGGACGGAGGAAAAACTGTTTTTT. Residues: CASSRDWTEEKLFF.

The chain carries TRBV7-2 and TRBJ2-7, with 8 bases aligning to TRBD2. Germline-derived CDR1 and CDR2 are SGHTA and FQGNSA. V shed 5 bases and J 1 base; nucleotides not matched to a gene: 4. The length of the CDR3 is 14 residues. CDR3 nucleotides: TGTGCCAGCAGCCTTAGCGGGGCTTCCTACGAGCAGTACTTC. Protein product: CASSLSGASYEQYF. Using reference TRBV7-2 and TRBJ2-7 for the parts outside the CDR3, the full variable domain is GAGVSQSPSNKVTEKGKDVELRCDPISGHTALYWYRQSLGQGLEFLIYFQGNSAPDKSGLPSDRFSAERTGGSVSTLTIQRTQQEDSAVYLCASSLSGASYEQYFGPGTRLTVT.

This clonotype has ten or more counts. The chain couples TRBV7-2 to TRBJ2-5, with D perhaps TRBD1 or TRBD2 (5 bases each). The length of the CDR3 is 13 residues. V was pared by 2 bases and J by 5 bases, with 9 bases between. Germline V gene sequence: CDR1 SGHTA, CDR2 FQGNSA. CDR3 region: CASSLLWGETQYF. As DNA, the CDR3 is TGTGCCAGCAGCTTATTGTGGGGGGAGACCCAGTACTTC.